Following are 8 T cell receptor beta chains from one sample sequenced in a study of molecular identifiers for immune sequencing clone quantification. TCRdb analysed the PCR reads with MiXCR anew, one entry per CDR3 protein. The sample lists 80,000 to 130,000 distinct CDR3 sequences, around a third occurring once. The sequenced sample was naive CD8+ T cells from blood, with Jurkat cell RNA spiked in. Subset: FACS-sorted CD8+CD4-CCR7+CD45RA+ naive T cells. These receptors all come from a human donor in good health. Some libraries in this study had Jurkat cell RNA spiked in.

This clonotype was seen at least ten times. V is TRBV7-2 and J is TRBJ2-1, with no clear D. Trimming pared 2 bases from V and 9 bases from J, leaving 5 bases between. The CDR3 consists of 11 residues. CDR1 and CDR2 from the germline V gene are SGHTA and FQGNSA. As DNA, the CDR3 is TGTGCCAGCAGCTTATTGTTTGAGCAGTTCTTC. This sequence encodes CASSLLFEQFF.

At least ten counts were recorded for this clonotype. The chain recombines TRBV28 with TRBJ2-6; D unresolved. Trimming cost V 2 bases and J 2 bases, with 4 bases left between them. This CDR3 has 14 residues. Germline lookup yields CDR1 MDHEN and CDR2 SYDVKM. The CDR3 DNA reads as TGTGCCAGCAGTTTAGTGACTGGGGCCAACGTCCTGACTTTC. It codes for CASSLVTGANVLTF.

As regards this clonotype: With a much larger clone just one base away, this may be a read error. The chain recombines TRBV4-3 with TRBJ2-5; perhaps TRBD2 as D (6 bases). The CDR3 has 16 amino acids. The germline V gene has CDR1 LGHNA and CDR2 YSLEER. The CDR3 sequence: CASSKGARLVSETQCF. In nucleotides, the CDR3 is TGCGCCAGCAGCAAAGGCGCCAGACTAGTTTCTGAGACCCAGTGCTTC.

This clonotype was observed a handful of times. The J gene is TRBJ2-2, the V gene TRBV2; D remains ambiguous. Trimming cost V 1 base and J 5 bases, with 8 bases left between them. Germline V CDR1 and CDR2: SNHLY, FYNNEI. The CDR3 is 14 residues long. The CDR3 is CASSEVFGTGELFF. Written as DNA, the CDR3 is TGTGCCAGCAGTGAAGTCTTTGGGACCGGGGAGCTGTTTTTT.

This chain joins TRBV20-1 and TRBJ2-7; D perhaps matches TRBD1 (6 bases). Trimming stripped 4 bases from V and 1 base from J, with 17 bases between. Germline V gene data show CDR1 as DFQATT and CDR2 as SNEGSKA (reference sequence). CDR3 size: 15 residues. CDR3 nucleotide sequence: TGCAGTGCTAACATTGACAGGCTTCTTTCCTACGAGCAGTACTTC. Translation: CSANIDRLLSYEQYF.

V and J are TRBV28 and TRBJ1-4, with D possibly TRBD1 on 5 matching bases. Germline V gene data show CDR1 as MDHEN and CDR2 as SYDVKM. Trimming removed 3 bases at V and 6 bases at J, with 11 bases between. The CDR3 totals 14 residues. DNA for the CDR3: TGTGCCAGCAGTTTGAGGGGCGCGGATGAAAAACTGTTTTTT. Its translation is CASSLRGADEKLFF.

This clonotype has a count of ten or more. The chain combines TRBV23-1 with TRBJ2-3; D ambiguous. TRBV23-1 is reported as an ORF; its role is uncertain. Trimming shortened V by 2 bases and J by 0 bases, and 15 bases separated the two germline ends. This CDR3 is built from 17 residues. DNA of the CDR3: TGCGCCAGCAGTCAAAGGACGGACCCATCTAGCACAGATACGCAGTATTTT. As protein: CASSQRTDPSSTDTQYF.

In DNA, the CDR3 is TGTGCCAGCAGCGCACCACGGACCGGGACAGGATCGAACACTGAAGCTTTCTTT. Its protein product is CASSAPRTGTGSNTEAFF. The chain carries TRBV9 and TRBJ1-1; the match to TRBD1 covers 8 bases. The CDR3 consists of 18 residues. The J segment lost 1 base and the V segment lost 3 bases, leaving 14 bases of the junction unmatched. CDR1 and CDR2 (germline): SGDLS, YYNGEE.